This T cell receptor (beta chain) stems from a study of blood T cell repertoires in COVID-19. For the study at large: Nucleic acid was either cDNA or gDNA, and it came from T cells, B-cell-depleted T cells, or PBMCs.

Germline V gives CDR1 MNHEY, CDR2 SMNVEV (reference sequence). The V gene end was trimmed by 4 bases and the J gene end by 3 bases; junction bases not matched to a gene: 6. The CDR3 runs 15 residues. This clone has only one observation. How the authors handled the data: Quantification of nucleated cells was approximated via reference gene primer amplification. Profiled with immunoSEQ multiplex PCR; TCRdb holds only in-frame clones, not every one. Clone size and V and J calls were adopted from that table, with D and trimming inferred from the DNA. Among some 200,000 clones listed, roughly 85% were seen once.

The sequencing input was peripheral blood. The clonotype comes from a woman in her seventies with COVID-19, enrolled during active disease. The rearrangement uses TRBV27 and TRBJ2-5; 9 bases are shared with TRBD1. CDR3 DNA: TGTGCCAGCAGTTCCCCCGGGACAGGGAAAGAGACCCAGTACTTC. Translated: CASSSPGTGKETQYF.